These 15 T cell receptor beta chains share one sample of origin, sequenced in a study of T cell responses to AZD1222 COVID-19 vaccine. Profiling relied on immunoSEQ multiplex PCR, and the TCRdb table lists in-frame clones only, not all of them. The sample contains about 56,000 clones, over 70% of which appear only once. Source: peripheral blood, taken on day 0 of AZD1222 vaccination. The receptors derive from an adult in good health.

CDR3 in amino acids: CASHLWGLGYGYTF. CDR3 bases: TGTGCCAGCCATTTATGGGGACTGGGGTATGGCTACACCTTC. This rearrangement joins TRBV6-5 to TRBJ1-2, with a tentative D call TRBD1 (5 bases). This CDR3 comprises 14 residues. V lost 8 bases to trimming and J lost 5 bases, with 18 bases between them. In germline, CDR1 is MNHEY, CDR2 SVGAGI.

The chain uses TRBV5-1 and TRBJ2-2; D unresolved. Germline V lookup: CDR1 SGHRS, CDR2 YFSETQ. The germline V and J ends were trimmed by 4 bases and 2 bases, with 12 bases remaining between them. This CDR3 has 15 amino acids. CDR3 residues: CASSLGAPNTGELFF. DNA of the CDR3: TGCGCCAGCAGCCTGGGCGCGCCCAACACCGGGGAGCTGTTTTTT.

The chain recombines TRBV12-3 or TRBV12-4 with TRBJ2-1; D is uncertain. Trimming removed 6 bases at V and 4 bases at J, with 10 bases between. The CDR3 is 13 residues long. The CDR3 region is CASSQVEYNEQFF. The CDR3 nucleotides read TGTGCCAGCAGCCAGGTGGAGTACAATGAGCAGTTCTTC.

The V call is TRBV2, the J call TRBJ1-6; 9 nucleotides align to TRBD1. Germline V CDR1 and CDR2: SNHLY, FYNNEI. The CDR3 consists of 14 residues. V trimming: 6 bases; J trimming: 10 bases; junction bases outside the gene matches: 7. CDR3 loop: CASREQGAESPLHF. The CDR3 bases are TGTGCCAGCAGGGAACAGGGGGCAGAGTCACCCCTCCACTTT. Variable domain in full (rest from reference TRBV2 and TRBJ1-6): EPEVTQTPSHQVTQMGQEVILRCVPISNHLYFYWYRQILGQKVEFLVSFYNNEISEKSEIFDDQFSVERPDGSNFTLKIRSTKLEDSAMYFCASREQGAESPLHFGNGTRLTVT.

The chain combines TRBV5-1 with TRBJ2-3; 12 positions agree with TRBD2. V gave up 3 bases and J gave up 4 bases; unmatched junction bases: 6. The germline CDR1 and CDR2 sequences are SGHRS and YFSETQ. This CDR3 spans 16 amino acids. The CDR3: CASSSLAGGPADTQYF. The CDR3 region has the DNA TGCGCCAGCAGCTCGCTAGCGGGAGGGCCCGCAGATACGCAGTATTTT.

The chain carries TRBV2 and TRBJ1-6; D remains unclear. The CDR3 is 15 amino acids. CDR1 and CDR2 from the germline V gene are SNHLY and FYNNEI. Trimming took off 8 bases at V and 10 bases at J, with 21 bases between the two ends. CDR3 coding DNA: TGTGCCAGCGGAAGTGACCCTGGGGTTTGGTCACCCCTCCACTTT. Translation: CASGSDPGVWSPLHF.

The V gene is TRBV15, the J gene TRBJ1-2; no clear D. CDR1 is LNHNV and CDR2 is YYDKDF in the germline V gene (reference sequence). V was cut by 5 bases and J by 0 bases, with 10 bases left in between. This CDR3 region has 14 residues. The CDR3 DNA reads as TGTGCCACCAGCCTCCAGTCGACTAACTATGGCTACACCTTC. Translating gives CATSLQSTNYGYTF.

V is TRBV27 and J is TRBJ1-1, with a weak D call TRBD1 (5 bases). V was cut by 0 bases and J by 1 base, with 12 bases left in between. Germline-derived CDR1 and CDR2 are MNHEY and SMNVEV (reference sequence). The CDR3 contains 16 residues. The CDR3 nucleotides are TGTGCCAGCAGTTTATCGTCGCAGGGCTGGAACACTGAAGCTTTCTTT. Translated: CASSLSSQGWNTEAFF.

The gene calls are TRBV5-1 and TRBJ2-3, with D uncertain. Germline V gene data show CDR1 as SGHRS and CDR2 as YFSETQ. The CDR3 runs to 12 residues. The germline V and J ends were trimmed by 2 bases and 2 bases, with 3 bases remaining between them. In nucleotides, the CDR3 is TGCGCCAGCAGCTTCAACACAGATACGCAGTATTTT. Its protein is CASSFNTDTQYF.

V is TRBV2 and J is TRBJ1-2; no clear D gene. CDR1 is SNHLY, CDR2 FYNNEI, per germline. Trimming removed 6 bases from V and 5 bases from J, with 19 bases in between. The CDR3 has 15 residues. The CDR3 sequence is CASSYRAGPLYGYTF. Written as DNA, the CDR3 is TGTGCCAGCAGCTATAGAGCAGGACCGCTTTATGGCTACACCTTC.

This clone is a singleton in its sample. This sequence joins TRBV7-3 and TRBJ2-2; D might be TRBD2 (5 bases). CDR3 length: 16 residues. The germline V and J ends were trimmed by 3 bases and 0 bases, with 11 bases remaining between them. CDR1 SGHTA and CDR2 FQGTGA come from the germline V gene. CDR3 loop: CASSFEGTPNTGELFF. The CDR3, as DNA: TGTGCCAGCAGCTTTGAGGGAACCCCGAACACCGGGGAGCTGTTTTTT.

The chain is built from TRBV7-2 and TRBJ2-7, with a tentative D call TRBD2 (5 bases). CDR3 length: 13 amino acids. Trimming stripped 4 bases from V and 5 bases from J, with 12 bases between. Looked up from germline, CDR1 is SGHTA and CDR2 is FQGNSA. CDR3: CASSSTAGNEQYF. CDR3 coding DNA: TGTGCCAGCAGCTCTACAGCCGGGAACGAGCAGTACTTC.

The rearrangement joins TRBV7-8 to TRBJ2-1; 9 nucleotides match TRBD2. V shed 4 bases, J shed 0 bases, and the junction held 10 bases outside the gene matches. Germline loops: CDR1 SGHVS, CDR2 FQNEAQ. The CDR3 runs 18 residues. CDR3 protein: CASSSRGSGSVSYNEQFF. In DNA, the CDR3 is TGTGCCAGCAGCTCCCGGGGTAGCGGGAGTGTCTCCTACAATGAGCAGTTCTTC.

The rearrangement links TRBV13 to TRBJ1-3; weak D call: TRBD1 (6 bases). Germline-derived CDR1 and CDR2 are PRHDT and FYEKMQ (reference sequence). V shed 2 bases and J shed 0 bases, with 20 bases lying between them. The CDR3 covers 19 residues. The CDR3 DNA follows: TGTGCCAGCAGCTTATGGTTGGGTGGGGGCCCGAGCTCTGGAAACACCATATATTTT. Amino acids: CASSLWLGGGPSSGNTIYF.

CDR3 sequence: CAWGTGGAPIQYF. CDR3 DNA: TGTGCCTGGGGGACAGGGGGCGCCCCCATTCAGTACTTC. The chain recombines TRBV30 with TRBJ2-4; TRBD1 matches at 12 bases. In germline, CDR1 is GTSNPN, CDR2 SVGIG (reference sequence). The trim removed 5 bases at V and 9 bases at J, leaving 5 bases unmatched. This CDR3 contains 13 residues.